The present T cell receptor (beta chain) was sequenced within a study of regulatory T cells in long-lasting Graves disease. Indicated time point: newly diagnosed GD, antithyroid drugs for less than 3 months. RNA extracted from PBMCs served as the sequencing template. Recruitment took place at an endocrinology department in Xi'an, China. For TCR beta, libraries came from iRepertoire HTBI primers and Arm-PCR of CDR3 regions. TCRdb re-called the multiplex PCR reads through MiXCR, storing one row per CDR3 protein. The profile shows 350,000 to 500,000 distinct CDR3 sequences, 12% to 15% of them singletons. This clonotype was observed a few times. V lost 0 bases, J lost 5 bases, and 10 bases stayed unmatched. In germline, CDR1 is MNHEY, CDR2 SVGAGI. The CDR3 is 18 residues long. These data also formed part of another study, on T cells in Graves' hyperthyroidism and ophthalmopathy. That work states: Graves' hyperthyroidism is called stable when ophthalmopathy does not progress within 18 months. Initially, a first-round RT-PCR of the TCR CDR3 employed the HTBI primer set.

The receptor was derived from a woman in her forties or fifties with Graves disease. Sequences were derived from peripheral blood mononuclear cells (PBMCs), sampled at new diagnosis, from a patient treated with antithyroid drugs. The V and J genes are TRBV6-5 and TRBJ2-7, with 13 bases identical to TRBD2. The CDR3 protein is CASSYSWTSGSELDEQYF. The CDR3 DNA sequence: TGTGCCAGCAGTTACTCTTGGACTAGCGGGAGTGAATTGGACGAGCAGTACTTC.